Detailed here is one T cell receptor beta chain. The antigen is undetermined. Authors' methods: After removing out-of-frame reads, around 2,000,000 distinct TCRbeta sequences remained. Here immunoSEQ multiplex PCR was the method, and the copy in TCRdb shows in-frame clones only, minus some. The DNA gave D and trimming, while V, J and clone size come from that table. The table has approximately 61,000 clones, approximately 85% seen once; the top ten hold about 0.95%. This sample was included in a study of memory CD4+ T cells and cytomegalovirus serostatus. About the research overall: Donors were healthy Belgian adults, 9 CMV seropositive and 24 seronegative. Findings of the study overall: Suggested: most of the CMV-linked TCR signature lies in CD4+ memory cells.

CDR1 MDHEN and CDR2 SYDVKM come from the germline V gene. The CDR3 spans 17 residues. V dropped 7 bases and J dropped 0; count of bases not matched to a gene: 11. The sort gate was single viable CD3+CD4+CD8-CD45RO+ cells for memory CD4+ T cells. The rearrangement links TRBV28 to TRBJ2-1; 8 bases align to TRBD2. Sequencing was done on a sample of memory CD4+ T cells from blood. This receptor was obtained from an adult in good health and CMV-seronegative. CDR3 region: CASTSSGTPASYNEQFF. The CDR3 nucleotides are TGTGCCAGCACTAGTAGCGGGACGCCAGCCTCCTACAATGAGCAGTTCTTC.